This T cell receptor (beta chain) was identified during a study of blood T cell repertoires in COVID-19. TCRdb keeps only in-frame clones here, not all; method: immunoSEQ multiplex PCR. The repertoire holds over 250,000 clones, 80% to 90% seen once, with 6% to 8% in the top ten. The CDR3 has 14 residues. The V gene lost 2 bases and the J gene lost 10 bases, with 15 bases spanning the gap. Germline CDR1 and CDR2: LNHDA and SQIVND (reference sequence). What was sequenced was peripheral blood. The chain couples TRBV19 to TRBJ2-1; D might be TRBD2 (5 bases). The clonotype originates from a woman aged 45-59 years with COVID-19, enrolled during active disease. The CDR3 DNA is TGTGCCAGTAGTATAAGCCCGGGATCCCTCGAGCAGTTCTTC. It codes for CASSISPGSLEQFF.